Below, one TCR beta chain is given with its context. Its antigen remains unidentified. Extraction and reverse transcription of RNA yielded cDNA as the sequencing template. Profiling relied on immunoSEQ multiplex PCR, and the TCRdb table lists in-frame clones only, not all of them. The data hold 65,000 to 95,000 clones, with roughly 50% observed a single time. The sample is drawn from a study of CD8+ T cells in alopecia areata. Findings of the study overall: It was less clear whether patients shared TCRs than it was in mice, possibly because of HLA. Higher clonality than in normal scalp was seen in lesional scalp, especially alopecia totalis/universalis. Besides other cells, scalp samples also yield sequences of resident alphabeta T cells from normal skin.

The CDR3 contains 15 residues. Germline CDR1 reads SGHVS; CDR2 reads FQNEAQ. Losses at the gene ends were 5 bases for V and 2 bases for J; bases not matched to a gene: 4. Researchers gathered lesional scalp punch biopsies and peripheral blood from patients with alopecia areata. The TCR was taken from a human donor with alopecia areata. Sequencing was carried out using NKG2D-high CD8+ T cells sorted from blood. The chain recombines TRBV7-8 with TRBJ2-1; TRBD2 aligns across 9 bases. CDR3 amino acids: CASSETSGAYNEQFF. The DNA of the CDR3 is TGTGCCAGCAGCGAGACTAGCGGTGCCTACAATGAGCAGTTCTTC.